Listed here are 30 T cell receptor beta chains from one sample, sequenced in a study of blood T cell repertoires in COVID-19. Only in-frame clones appear in the TCRdb table, and some are missing; sequencing was by immunoSEQ multiplex PCR. Here the sample spans around 150,000 clones, about nine tenths being singletons. Sequencing used peripheral blood. These receptors all stem from an older woman with active or convalescent COVID-19.

The gene calls are TRBV6-5 and TRBJ1-6, with 8 bases lining up with TRBD1. With V trimmed by 6 bases and J by 7 bases, 5 bases remained unmatched. Germline V CDR1 and CDR2: MNHEY, SVGAGI. There are 14 residues in the CDR3. CDR3 sequence reads: CASSPGQVNSPLHF. The CDR3 nucleotides are TGTGCCAGCAGCCCGGGACAGGTGAATTCACCCCTCCACTTT.

The V and J genes are TRBV6-2 or TRBV6-3 and TRBJ1-2; the match to TRBD1 covers 9 bases. The CDR3 length is 15 residues. Losses at the gene ends were 4 bases for V and 4 bases for J; bases not matched to a gene: 7. Per germline, CDR1 MNHEY and CDR2 SVGEGT. DNA of the CDR3: TGTGCCAGCAGTTCTCCGGGACAGGGCATCTATGGCTACACCTTC. Protein: CASSSPGQGIYGYTF.

The rearrangement joins TRBV7-2 to TRBJ2-3; D is ambiguous. The CDR3 covers 17 residues. Per the germline V gene, CDR1 is SGHTA and CDR2 is FQGNSA. Trimming removed 4 bases at V and 3 bases at J, with 20 bases between. The CDR3 DNA is TGTGCCAGCAGCTACAATGACGGGTCGTCAACAACAGATACGCAGTATTTT. Translating gives CASSYNDGSSTTDTQYF. Combining the CDR3 with reference TRBV7-2 and TRBJ2-3 gives the whole variable domain GAGVSQSPSNKVTEKGKDVELRCDPISGHTALYWYRQSLGQGLEFLIYFQGNSAPDKSGLPSDRFSAERTGGSVSTLTIQRTQQEDSAVYLCASSYNDGSSTTDTQYFGPGTRLTVL.

The V and J genes are TRBV30 and TRBJ2-7; 9 bases agree with TRBD1. Trimming at V came to 2 bases and at J to 5 bases, leaving 7 bases not matched to a gene. The CDR3 runs 14 residues. The germline V gene encodes CDR1 GTSNPN and CDR2 SVGIG (reference sequence). CDR3 in amino acids: CAWSKTGGRHEQYF. CDR3 in DNA: TGTGCCTGGAGTAAAACAGGGGGCCGCCACGAGCAGTACTTC.

CDR3 sequence (DNA): TGTGCCAGCAGCGTCGGACAGGGGCCAAGAGCCGGGGAGCTGTTTTTT. Translated: CASSVGQGPRAGELFF. The chain employs TRBV11-1 and TRBJ2-2; 9 nucleotides align to TRBD1. This CDR3 contains 16 residues. Germline values: CDR1 SGHAT, CDR2 FQDESV (reference sequence). Trimming removed 5 bases from V and 6 bases from J; junction bases left unmatched: 10.

Turning to this clone: One junction end does not reproduce the germline sequence, and a read error may be involved. CDR3 sequence reads: CASSLESRGSLFF. In DNA form, the CDR3 reads TGTGCCAGCAGCTTAGAGTCCAGGGGGAGTCTCTTCTTC. The chain is built from TRBV13 and TRBJ2-7, with TRBD1 matching over 7 bases. This CDR3 spans 13 amino acids. Germline V gene sequence: CDR1 PRHDT, CDR2 FYEKMQ (reference sequence).

This chain connects TRBV10-2 to TRBJ2-7; D is perhaps TRBD1 (6 bases). The CDR3 length is 16 residues. Trimming stripped 3 bases from V and 2 bases from J, with 17 bases between. From germline, CDR1 is WSHSY and CDR2 SAAADI. The CDR3 sequence: CASSDPGFEGAYEQYF. The CDR3 DNA sequence: TGCGCCAGCAGTGACCCCGGGTTTGAGGGGGCCTACGAGCAGTACTTC.

The chain joins TRBV7-3 to TRBJ2-3; possibly TRBD2 for D (6 bases). Trimming removed 5 bases at V and 5 bases at J, with 17 bases between. Germline values: CDR1 SGHTA, CDR2 FQGTGA. The CDR3 totals 15 residues. CDR3 nucleotide sequence: TGTGCCAGCAGCCGGGGGAAGGGTCCGGAAGATACGCAGTATTTT. Protein sequence: CASSRGKGPEDTQYF.

V gene TRBV4-3 combines with J gene TRBJ1-3; tentative D call: TRBD1 (5 bases). The length of the CDR3 is 16 residues. The germline gives CDR1 LGHNA, CDR2 YSLEER. V was clipped by 0 bases and J by 2 bases, with 11 bases between them. The CDR3 DNA sequence: TGCGCCAGCAGCCAAGACCCCCAGGGTGCTGGAAACACCATATATTTT. This sequence encodes CASSQDPQGAGNTIYF.

The chain has TRBV6-6 and TRBJ2-3, with 7 bases fitting TRBD2. Trimming at V came to 7 bases and at J to 0 bases, leaving 10 bases not matched to a gene. Germline V gene data show CDR1 as MNHNY and CDR2 as SVGAGI (reference sequence). The CDR3 sequence is 16 residues long. The CDR3 DNA reads TGTGCCAGCACCCCACCCGGGACTACTAGCACAGATACGCAGTATTTT. Translated, it gives CASTPPGTTSTDTQYF.

The chain recombines TRBV19 with TRBJ2-4; D is perhaps TRBD1 (5 bases). The CDR3 has 17 amino acids. Trimming stripped 10 bases from V and 3 bases from J, with 25 bases between. The germline V gene encodes CDR1 LNHDA and CDR2 SQIVND (reference sequence). The CDR3 reads CATYTAPDKRSKNIQYF. DNA of the CDR3: TGTGCCACCTACACGGCCCCGGACAAGCGAAGCAAAAACATTCAGTACTTC.

The rearrangement joins TRBV14 to TRBJ2-3; 8 positions match TRBD1. V shed 5 bases, J shed 4 bases, and the junction held 8 bases outside the gene matches. This CDR3 is 15 amino acids long. Germline V gene sequence: CDR1 SGHDN, CDR2 FVKESK. The CDR3 region has the DNA TGTGCCAGCAGCGGCCGGACAGGGTCTGCAGATACGCAGTATTTT. This translates into CASSGRTGSADTQYF.

To note about this clone: This specimen includes other DNA sequences encoding the same CDR3. This chain links TRBV7-2 with TRBJ1-2; possibly TRBD1 for D (5 bases). The CDR3 has 13 residues. The V gene lost 5 bases and the J gene lost 3 bases, with 10 bases spanning the gap. Looked up from germline, CDR1 is SGHTA and CDR2 is FQGNSA. CDR3 nucleotide sequence: TGTGCCAGCAGCCTTGACAGCTACTATGGCTACACCTTC. It codes for CASSLDSYYGYTF.

This clone was seen once. This chain links TRBV12-5 with TRBJ2-7; the match to TRBD1 covers 8 bases. The CDR3 runs to 14 residues. V dropped 6 bases and J dropped 1; count of bases not matched to a gene: 5. From germline, CDR1 is LGHNT and CDR2 FRNRAP. CDR3 bases: TGTGCTAGTGGAGCGACAGGGGCGTCCTACGAGCAGTACTTC. This codes for CASGATGASYEQYF.

The chain combines TRBV11-2 with TRBJ2-1; 11 nucleotides align to TRBD2. Germline V gene data show CDR1 as SGHAT and CDR2 as FQNNGV. V was pared by 8 bases and J by 7 bases, with 13 bases of the junction left unmatched. CDR3 length: 16 residues. CDR3 amino acids: CASSPAKLAGENEQFF. The CDR3 nucleotides are TGTGCCAGCTCTCCGGCGAAACTAGCGGGGGAGAATGAGCAGTTCTTC. Full variable domain (remainder filled in from reference TRBV11-2 and TRBJ2-1): EAGVAQSPRYKIIEKRQSVAFWCNPISGHATLYWYQQILGQGPKLLIQFQNNGVVDDSQLPKDRFSAERLKGVDSTLKIQPAKLEDSAVYLCASSPAKLAGENEQFFGPGTRLTVL.

The chain joins TRBV28 to TRBJ1-5; D unclear. Trimming took off 2 bases at V and 0 bases at J, with 8 bases between the two ends. This CDR3 comprises 15 residues. In germline, CDR1 is MDHEN, CDR2 SYDVKM. CDR3 amino acids: CASSLPEHSNQPQHF. The CDR3 region has the DNA TGTGCCAGCAGTTTACCCGAACATAGCAATCAGCCCCAGCATTTT.

This clone came up once. The chain joins TRBV30 to TRBJ2-2, with D possibly matching TRBD1 (5 bases). CDR1 is GTSNPN and CDR2 is SVGIG in the germline V gene (reference sequence). The CDR3 has 13 amino acids. The V gene lost 0 bases and the J gene lost 7 bases, with 9 bases spanning the gap. CDR3 bases: TGTGCCTGGAGTGTTATCCAGGGCGGGGAGCTGTTTTTT. Protein product: CAWSVIQGGELFF.

The V call is TRBV7-8, the J call TRBJ1-4; D not resolved. Germline values: CDR1 SGHVS, CDR2 FQNEAQ. The CDR3 has 16 residues. The V and J ends lost 5 bases and 4 bases respectively, with 17 bases between them. CDR3 sequence: CASSPLWSNFNEKLFF. CDR3 DNA: TGTGCCAGCAGCCCCTTATGGAGTAACTTTAATGAAAAACTGTTTTTT.

Of note for this clone: An end of the junction differs from the germline gene, which may be a read error. This sequence joins TRBV12-3 or TRBV12-4 and TRBJ1-4; the D gene is possibly TRBD1 (6 bases). The CDR3 runs 11 residues. The CDR3, as DNA: TGTGCCAGCAGTCAAGGACAGTATCTCCGTTTT. It is translated as CASSQGQYLRF.

The J gene is TRBJ2-2, the V gene TRBV4-1; D is uncertain. The CDR3 is made up of 11 amino acids. The V gene lost 5 bases and the J gene lost 7 bases, with 5 bases spanning the gap. The germline V gene encodes CDR1 MGHRA and CDR2 YSYEKL. CDR3 loop: CASSELGELFF. CDR3 DNA: TGCGCCAGCAGCGAACTCGGGGAGCTGTTTTTT.

The chain links TRBV3-1 (or the pseudogene TRBV3-2) to TRBJ1-2, with a tentative D call TRBD1 (6 bases). In germline, CDR1 is LGHDT, CDR2 YNNKEL (reference sequence). The germline V and J ends were trimmed by 4 bases and 4 bases, with 10 bases remaining between them. The CDR3 consists of 13 residues. CDR3 protein: CASSLDSSYGYTF. The CDR3 nucleotides are TGTGCCAGCAGCCTGGACAGCTCCTATGGCTACACCTTC.

The CDR3 nucleotides are TGTGCCAGCAGCTCCGACGGGGACAGGGGCTACGAGCAGTACTTC. It encodes CASSSDGDRGYEQYF. J is TRBJ2-7 and V is TRBV5-8, with 10 bases lining up with TRBD1. CDR1 is SGHTS, CDR2 YDEGEE, per germline. V shed 3 bases and J 3 bases; nucleotides not matched to a gene: 6. The CDR3 covers 15 residues.

The chain recombines TRBV28 with TRBJ1-5; tentative D call: TRBD1 (5 bases). Trimming took off 10 bases at V and 6 bases at J, with 25 bases between the two ends. The CDR3 runs 16 residues. CDR1 is MDHEN, CDR2 SYDVKM, per germline. CDR3 bases: TGTGCCACCGTATCGGGGGGACTGCCCGTTAGTCAGCCCCAGCATTTT. Protein sequence: CATVSGGLPVSQPQHF.

The J gene is TRBJ2-1, the V gene TRBV4-1; possible D gene TRBD2, 6 bases. Between the trimmed V and J ends, which lost 0 bases and 0 bases, there was a span of 15 bases. From germline, CDR1 is MGHRA and CDR2 YSYEKL. The CDR3 length is 18 residues. This CDR3 is CASSQDPARGTSYNEQFF. The CDR3 DNA reads TGCGCCAGCAGCCAAGACCCTGCTCGGGGGACCTCCTACAATGAGCAGTTCTTC.

The chain uses TRBV7-2 and TRBJ1-1; TRBD1 matches 9 bases. V dropped 4 bases and J dropped 5; count of bases not matched to a gene: 5. Germline CDR1 SGHTA, CDR2 FQGNSA. This CDR3 spans 14 amino acids. The CDR3 region is CASSSQGASTEAFF. CDR3 bases: TGTGCCAGCAGCTCACAGGGGGCGTCGACTGAAGCTTTCTTT.

V is TRBV19 and J is TRBJ1-2, with 10 bases matching TRBD1. The J segment lost 4 bases and the V segment lost 6 bases, leaving 2 bases of the junction unmatched. The CDR3 loop spans 13 amino acids. Germline V gives CDR1 LNHDA, CDR2 SQIVND (reference sequence). This chain's CDR3 is CASRRTGGYGYTF. CDR3 DNA sequence: TGTGCCAGTAGGCGGACAGGGGGCTATGGCTACACCTTC.

This sequence joins TRBV19 and TRBJ1-3, with 8 bases that match TRBD1. After removal of 6 bases from V and 2 bases from J, the junction contained 6 bases not matched to a gene. Germline loops: CDR1 LNHDA, CDR2 SQIVND (reference sequence). The CDR3 loop spans 15 amino acids. The CDR3 DNA sequence: TGTGCCAGTAGGGACGTACAGGGGGCTGGAAACACCATATATTTT. Translated, it gives CASRDVQGAGNTIYF.

The chain is built from TRBV21-1 and TRBJ1-4; the table's D call, TRBD1, was not checked against the DNA. TRBV21-1 represents a pseudogene. The CDR3 contains 18 residues. CDR3: CASRLGKQGDTTNEKLFF. The CDR3 DNA reads TGTGCCAGTCGTTTGGGGAAACAGGGGGATACAACTAATGAAAAACTGTTTTTT.

The chain employs TRBV2 and TRBJ1-2; possibly TRBD1 for D (6 bases). CDR1 SNHLY and CDR2 FYNNEI come from the germline V gene. This CDR3 region has 13 residues. V lost 6 bases and J lost 3, with 11 bases in between. The CDR3 DNA reads as TGTGCCAGCAGGCGAGGGGGGGACTATGGCTACACCTTC. This sequence encodes CASRRGGDYGYTF.

The V and J genes are TRBV7-2 and TRBJ2-1; D might be TRBD2 (6 bases). Deletions cut 0 bases from V and 5 bases from J, with 14 bases between. CDR3 length equals 16 residues. CDR1 and CDR2 from the germline V gene are SGHTA and FQGNSA. CDR3 loop: CASSLAGTQPNNEQFF. The DNA for the CDR3 is TGTGCCAGCAGCTTAGCCGGGACTCAACCGAACAATGAGCAGTTCTTC.